Presented here are 13 T cell receptor beta chains from one specimen sequenced in a study of T cells after somatic rescue of genetic block. TCRdb's copy holds only in-frame clones and misses some; the assay was immunoSEQ multiplex PCR. This sample carries tens of thousands of clones, just under 90% of them seen once, and the ten largest clones take 1.5% to 2%. The sequenced sample consisted of peripheral blood mononuclear cells (PBMCs). These receptors were collected from a woman between 18 and 29 years old.

This clone was counted once. The chain joins TRBV25-1 to TRBJ1-5; maybe TRBD1 (5 bases). CDR1 is MGHDK, CDR2 SYGVNS, per germline. V dropped 7 bases and J dropped 9 bases, with 19 bases sitting between them. The CDR3 is 14 residues long. CDR3 nucleotides: TGTGCCAGCACCTCCCCCCCGGGCGGGGGGCCCCAGCATTTT. Amino acids: CASTSPPGGGPQHF.

The genes are TRBV28 and TRBJ2-5; 8 bases line up with TRBD1. CDR3 length equals 17 residues. Germline-derived CDR1 and CDR2 are MDHEN and SYDVKM. Germline trimming cut 6 bases from V and 5 bases from J; bases unmatched to any gene: 17. CDR3 sequence: CASSPPRRQGARETQYF. CDR3 nucleotide sequence: TGTGCCAGCAGCCCTCCTCGGCGCCAGGGGGCTCGGGAGACCCAGTACTTC. Based on the CDR3 plus reference TRBV28 and TRBJ2-5, the full variable domain is DVKVTQSSRYLVKRTGEKVFLECVQDMDHENMFWYRQDPGLGLRLIYFSYDVKMKEKGDIPEGYSVSREKKERFSLILESASTNQTSMYLCASSPPRRQGARETQYFGPGTRLLVL.

Worth noting for this clone: A read error may account for a junction end that differs from germline. The chain joins TRBV7-7 to TRBJ2-1; TRBD2 aligns across 12 bases. This CDR3 region has 15 residues. Germline V gene sequence: CDR1 SSHAT, CDR2 FNYEAQ (reference sequence). CDR3 region: CASSLGLAGSNEQFF. The CDR3 bases are TGTGCTAGCAGCTTAGGACTAGCGGGGAGCAATGAGCAGTTCTTC.

CDR3 sequence (DNA): TGCGCCAGCAGCCCCTGGACAGAAGCTAATGAAAAACTGTTTTTT. Translation: CASSPWTEANEKLFF. V usage is TRBV5-1 and J usage is TRBJ1-4; the D gene is possibly TRBD1 (6 bases). V shed 4 bases and J shed 3 bases, with 13 bases lying between them. In germline, CDR1 is SGHRS, CDR2 YFSETQ. The CDR3 has 15 amino acids.

This clone was counted only a few times. The chain links TRBV5-6 to TRBJ1-2, with D hard to call. The CDR3 consists of 13 residues. Trimming pared 4 bases from V and 4 bases from J, leaving 11 bases between. Germline V lookup: CDR1 SGHDT, CDR2 YYEEEE. In DNA, the CDR3 is TGTGCCAGCAGCGCCACGGTTACCTATGGCTACACCTTC. Its protein product is CASSATVTYGYTF.

The genes are TRBV10-3 and TRBJ2-7; the D is unclear. Trimming removed 6 bases at V and 7 bases at J, with 19 bases between. CDR3 length: 14 residues. Germline V gives CDR1 ENHRY, CDR2 SYGVKD. DNA of the CDR3: TGTGCCATCAGCCCGAGCCCTGGAAGTTGGGAGCAGTACTTC. Its translation is CAISPSPGSWEQYF.

The chain combines TRBV19 with TRBJ2-5; a weak D match, TRBD2 (5 bases). The V end lost 3 bases, the J end lost 5 bases, and 13 bases lay between the germline ends. In germline, CDR1 is LNHDA, CDR2 SQIVND (reference sequence). The CDR3 has 14 residues. CDR3 sequence (DNA): TGTGCCAGTAGTATCGGAAGGCGGGTGGAGACCCAGTACTTC. As protein: CASSIGRRVETQYF.

The CDR3: CATLKTSSYNEQFF. CDR3 in DNA: TGTGCCACCCTCAAGACTAGCTCCTACAATGAGCAGTTCTTC. This chain joins TRBV27 and TRBJ2-1, with a tentative D call TRBD2 (6 bases). The CDR3 length is 14 residues. CDR1 is MNHEY and CDR2 is SMNVEV in the germline V gene (reference sequence). V was trimmed by 10 bases and J by 0 bases, leaving 13 bases between them.

The chain combines TRBV7-9 with TRBJ1-1; D may be TRBD1 (6 bases). V lost 7 bases, J lost 4 bases, and 16 bases lay in between. Germline CDR1 and CDR2: SEHNR and FQNEAQ (reference sequence). This CDR3 region has 14 residues. The CDR3 is CASNGQSEGTEAFF. CDR3 DNA sequence: TGTGCCAGCAATGGACAGTCCGAAGGCACTGAAGCTTTCTTT.

V gene TRBV6-5 combines with J gene TRBJ2-2; D remains ambiguous. Germline assignment: CDR1 MNHEY and CDR2 SVGAGI. The V end was cut by 4 bases, the J end by 4 bases, with 7 bases between. This CDR3 is 13 amino acids long. This CDR3 is CASSSDLTGELFF. In DNA form, the CDR3 reads TGTGCCAGCAGTTCGGATCTCACCGGGGAGCTGTTTTTT.

The chain recombines TRBV9 with TRBJ2-6; no reliable D call. V gave up 0 bases and J gave up 0 bases, with 7 bases separating them. Germline CDR1 is SGDLS and CDR2 is YYNGEE. This CDR3 region has 16 residues. The CDR3 nucleotides are TGTGCCAGCAGCGTAGACATTAACTCTGGGGCCAACGTCCTGACTTTC. This gives the protein CASSVDINSGANVLTF.

The chain links TRBV27 to TRBJ2-1; 9 positions agree with TRBD2. This CDR3 is built from 16 residues. J lost 6 bases, V lost 1 base, and 7 bases had no gene match. Germline V lookup: CDR1 MNHEY, CDR2 SMNVEV (reference sequence). CDR3 in DNA: TGTGCCAGCAGTTTATTGGCTAGCGGGATCGGCAATGAGCAGTTCTTC. This encodes CASSLLASGIGNEQFF.

There are a few counts of this clone. J is TRBJ2-1 and V is TRBV10-1; tentatively, D is TRBD1 (5 bases). Trimming took 6 bases from V and 9 from J, leaving 15 bases between them. CDR3 size: 13 residues. The V gene's germline CDR1 is WNHNN and CDR2 SYGVQD (reference sequence). The CDR3 sequence is CASSPQGKGEQFF. CDR3 DNA: TGCGCCAGCAGCCCCCAGGGCAAGGGTGAGCAGTTCTTC.